These 10 T cell receptor beta chains were sequenced from one sample in a study of identifying expanded T cells in peripheral blood. Method: immunoSEQ multiplex PCR; TCRdb's copy keeps in-frame clones and lacks some. Counted here are 85,000 to 100,000 clones, more than 70% occurring once; the ten biggest clones make up 4% to 4.5%. The sequenced sample consisted of blood. These receptors were obtained from a person between 18 and 75 years old in good health.

The rearrangement joins TRBV19 to TRBJ1-4; D is undetermined. With 5 bases removed from V and 6 bases from J, the gap between germline ends came to 16 bases. This CDR3 spans 15 amino acids. Germline V gene lookup returns CDR1 LNHDA and CDR2 SQIVND (reference sequence). CDR3 DNA sequence: TGTGCCAGTAGTCCCTCCGGACGCTCGGATGAAAAACTGTTTTTT. This gives the protein CASSPSGRSDEKLFF.

In its sample, this clone was seen once. The V and J genes are TRBV6-4 and TRBJ2-3; D is possibly TRBD1 (5 bases). CDR3 length: 14 amino acids. CDR1 is MRHNA, CDR2 SNTAGT, per germline. V gave up 3 bases and J gave up 6 bases, with 13 bases separating them. CDR3 sequence: CASSEGESPDTQYF. The CDR3 nucleotides read TGTGCCAGCAGTGAAGGGGAATCCCCCGATACGCAGTATTTT.

This chain joins TRBV30 and TRBJ1-5; 11 bases are a match to TRBD1. This CDR3 has 14 residues. Trimming took 1 base from V and 5 from J; bases not matched to a gene: 1. The germline V gene encodes CDR1 GTSNPN and CDR2 SVGIG (reference sequence). CDR3 loop: CAWSGTGGDQPQHF. DNA of the CDR3: TGTGCCTGGAGTGGGACAGGGGGCGATCAGCCCCAGCATTTT.

The chain recombines TRBV5-6 with TRBJ2-2; no clear D gene. Germline-derived CDR1 and CDR2 are SGHDT and YYEEEE. There are 14 residues in the CDR3. Trimming left V 2 bases short and J 1 base short, with 6 bases between. This CDR3 reads CASSFNRNTGELFF. In DNA, the CDR3 is TGTGCCAGCAGCTTCAACAGGAACACCGGGGAGCTGTTTTTT.

The J gene is TRBJ2-1, the V gene TRBV6-1, with D unresolved. Germline V gene sequence: CDR1 MNHNS, CDR2 SASEGT. Trimming took off 1 base at V and 3 bases at J, with 19 bases between the two ends. This CDR3 is 18 amino acids long. The CDR3 bases are TGTGCCAGCAGTGAAGAAGAGTCCGTCCCCGTTCTCTACAATGAGCAGTTCTTC. Protein product: CASSEEESVPVLYNEQFF.

This clone was counted many times. The chain links TRBV4-3 to TRBJ2-7; the match to TRBD2 covers 10 bases. Germline CDR1 and CDR2: LGHNA and YSLEER. This CDR3 spans 16 amino acids. V shed 0 bases and J 0 bases; nucleotides not matched to a gene: 2. The CDR3 nucleotides are TGCGCCAGCAGCCAAGAACCTAGCGGGAGCTCCTACGAGCAGTACTTC. As protein: CASSQEPSGSSYEQYF.

This clone was detected only once. The chain has TRBV27 and TRBJ2-5; TRBD2 agrees at 7 bases. The V gene end was trimmed by 8 bases and the J gene end by 5 bases; junction bases not matched to a gene: 8. Looked up from germline, CDR1 is MNHEY and CDR2 is SMNVEV (reference sequence). The CDR3 is 13 residues long. The chain's CDR3 is CASRPTSWETQYF. The CDR3 nucleotides are TGTGCCAGCCGGCCGACTAGCTGGGAGACCCAGTACTTC.

This rearrangement joins TRBV7-9 to TRBJ2-2; 7 bases line up with TRBD1. After removal of 10 bases from V and 6 bases from J, the junction contained 5 bases not matched to a gene. The CDR3 is 12 residues long. Germline CDR1 SEHNR, CDR2 FQNEAQ (reference sequence). The CDR3: CAIQGVAGELFF. DNA for the CDR3: TGTGCCATCCAGGGGGTAGCCGGGGAGCTGTTTTTT.

V gene TRBV11-3 combines with J gene TRBJ2-1; 10 bases are a match to TRBD2. Germline CDR1 is SGHNT and CDR2 is YENEEA. The trim removed 9 bases at V and 8 bases at J, leaving 16 bases unmatched. The CDR3 loop spans 16 amino acids. The CDR3 spells CASGGDSGRTYHEQFF. DNA for the CDR3: TGTGCCAGTGGGGGGGATAGCGGGAGGACCTATCATGAGCAGTTCTTC.

V gene TRBV28 combines with J gene TRBJ1-5; maybe TRBD1 (5 bases). The CDR3 length is 17 residues. In germline, CDR1 is MDHEN, CDR2 SYDVKM. Trimming removed 6 bases from V and 0 bases from J, with 18 bases in between. CDR3 sequence: CASRLKSDSYSNQPQHF. CDR3 in DNA: TGTGCCAGCAGGTTAAAGAGCGACAGTTATAGCAATCAGCCCCAGCATTTT.